This entry lists 28 T cell receptor beta chains sequenced from one sample in a study of T cell changes during pregnancy in multiple sclerosis. Measured with immunoSEQ multiplex PCR; TCRdb has only the in-frame clones, and not every one. The sample includes fewer than 30,000 clones, 90% to 95% of them seen just once. Specimen: CD4+ T cells from peripheral blood mononuclear cells, collected in the first trimester of pregnancy. The origin of the receptors is a female donor with multiple sclerosis, enrolled in a pregnancy study.

This clone showed up just a few times. This chain joins TRBV4-1 and TRBJ1-1, with D perhaps TRBD1 (5 bases). CDR1 MGHRA and CDR2 YSYEKL come from the germline V gene. CDR3 length equals 14 residues. The V end was cut by 6 bases, the J end by 4 bases, with 15 bases between. CDR3 bases: TGCGCCAGCAGACCAGGGTTTTTGGGCACTGAAGCTTTCTTT. Its protein is CASRPGFLGTEAFF.

The chain is built from TRBV2 and TRBJ1-6, with 7 bases identical to TRBD1. The CDR3 contains 15 residues. The V segment lost 2 bases and the J segment 6 bases; nucleotides outside the gene matches: 4. Germline-derived CDR1 and CDR2 are SNHLY and FYNNEI. Here the CDR3 reads CASSEMGQFNSPLHF. The CDR3 nucleotides read TGTGCCAGCAGTGAAATGGGACAGTTTAATTCACCCCTCCACTTT.

This rearrangement joins TRBV4-3 to TRBJ1-6, with 10 bases matching TRBD1. Germline CDR1 LGHNA, CDR2 YSLEER. The CDR3 extends over 16 amino acids. The V segment lost 0 bases and the J segment 10 bases; nucleotides outside the gene matches: 6. CDR3 sequence (DNA): TGCGCCAGCAGCCAAGAATGGGACAGGGGAGCCTCACCCCTCCACTTT. Translated, it gives CASSQEWDRGASPLHF.

V and J are TRBV15 and TRBJ2-2; D not certain. Germline-derived CDR1 and CDR2 are LNHNV and YYDKDF (reference sequence). V gave up 8 bases and J gave up 2 bases, with 12 bases separating them. This CDR3 comprises 14 residues. CDR3 DNA sequence: TGTGCCACCCGTGAAACTACTAACACCGGGGAGCTGTTTTTT. It yields the protein CATRETTNTGELFF.

This clone has only a few counts. The sample contains more than one DNA sequence encoding this CDR3. The V call is TRBV2, the J call TRBJ1-6; 7 bases map to TRBD1. In germline, CDR1 is SNHLY, CDR2 FYNNEI. The length of the CDR3 is 16 residues. V shed 4 bases, J shed 0 bases, and the junction held 3 bases outside the gene matches. CDR3 residues: CASSGDRVSYNSPLHF. CDR3 sequence (DNA): TGTGCCAGCAGTGGAGACAGGGTCTCCTATAATTCACCCCTCCACTTT.

The chain couples TRBV9 to TRBJ1-1, with a weak D call TRBD1 (6 bases). Germline V lookup: CDR1 SGDLS, CDR2 YYNGEE. The CDR3 is 15 amino acids. V was shortened by 3 bases and J by 7 bases, with 19 bases between the two germline ends. The CDR3 here is CASSDGGGGTFEAFF. In DNA form, the CDR3 reads TGTGCCAGCAGCGATGGGGGCGGGGGGACATTTGAAGCTTTCTTT.

The V gene is TRBV18, the J gene TRBJ2-1; 9 bases agree with TRBD2. V was clipped by 1 base and J by 5 bases; unmatched bases: 3. Germline lookup yields CDR1 KGHSH and CDR2 LQKENI. This CDR3 has 15 amino acids. This CDR3 reads CASSPLAGADNEQFF. CDR3 DNA: TGTGCCAGCTCACCACTAGCGGGGGCGGACAATGAGCAGTTCTTC.

The chain links TRBV19 to TRBJ1-6; D remains unclear. Germline assignment: CDR1 LNHDA and CDR2 SQIVND (reference sequence). The CDR3 is made up of 14 amino acids. Trimming took off 1 base at V and 10 bases at J, with 11 bases between the two ends. CDR3 protein: CASSIANRRSPLHF. CDR3 nucleotide sequence: TGTGCCAGTAGTATAGCGAACAGAAGGTCACCCCTCCACTTT.

The chain links TRBV4-1 to TRBJ2-7; 8 nucleotides align to TRBD2. J was trimmed by 4 bases and V by 0 bases; bases with no gene match: 8. Germline-derived CDR1 and CDR2 are MGHRA and YSYEKL. This CDR3 comprises 16 residues. Here the CDR3 reads CASSQERRRGDYEQYF. The DNA of the CDR3 is TGCGCCAGCAGCCAAGAAAGGCGGCGGGGGGATTACGAGCAGTACTTC.

The chain couples TRBV5-4 to TRBJ2-2; 13 positions agree with TRBD2. V lost 4 bases to trimming and J lost 6 bases; unmatched junction nucleotides: 9. This CDR3 contains 17 residues. Germline lookup yields CDR1 SGHNT and CDR2 YYREEE (reference sequence). The CDR3 is CASSPGLAGASAGELFF. The CDR3 DNA sequence: TGTGCCAGCAGCCCAGGACTAGCGGGGGCAAGCGCCGGGGAGCTGTTTTTT.

This clone was observed once. An end of the junction differs from the germline gene, which may be a read error. The rearrangement uses TRBV7-7 and TRBJ2-1; the D is unclear. This CDR3 is built from 13 residues. Germline CDR1 is SSHAT and CDR2 is FNYEAQ (reference sequence). CDR3 bases: TGTGCTAGCAGCTTCGGCAACGGGAATGAGCAGTTCTTC. Protein sequence: CASSFGNGNEQFF. The full variable domain, in which reference TRBV7-7 and TRBJ2-1 provide the parts outside the CDR3, is GAGVSQSPRYKVTKRGQDVTLRCDPISSHATLYWYQQALGQGPEFLTYFNYEAQPDKSGLPSDRFSAERPEGSISTLTIQRTEQRDSAMYRCASSFGNGNEQFFGPGTRLTVL.

CDR3 DNA: TGTGCCAGCCGGCGGTCGGGAGCGAACACTGAAGCTTTCTTT. This encodes CASRRSGANTEAFF. The rearrangement joins TRBV6-5 to TRBJ1-1, with D unresolved. This CDR3 has 14 amino acids. Trimming cost V 8 bases and J 1 base, with 14 bases left between them. In germline, CDR1 is MNHEY, CDR2 SVGAGI.

The CDR3 sequence: CASSPNRGASYEQYF. For the CDR3, the DNA is TGTGCCAGCAGCCCGAATCGTGGGGCCTCCTACGAGCAGTACTTC. This sequence joins TRBV7-2 and TRBJ2-7; tentative D call: TRBD1 (5 bases). Germline lookup yields CDR1 SGHTA and CDR2 FQGNSA. Between the trimmed V and J ends, which lost 5 bases and 0 bases, there was a span of 14 bases. The CDR3 is 15 residues long.

This chain uses TRBV30 with TRBJ2-3; 8 nucleotides line up with TRBD2. Per germline, CDR1 GTSNPN and CDR2 SVGIG (reference sequence). This CDR3 is 15 amino acids long. Trimming took 0 bases from V and 1 from J; bases not matched to a gene: 3. The CDR3 protein is CAWSVGGGRTDTQYF. The CDR3 DNA reads as TGTGCCTGGAGTGTCGGGGGGGGACGCACAGATACGCAGTATTTT.

CDR3 bases: TGCGCCAGCAGCTTCAGTACCAGCTCCTACAATGAGCAGTTCTTC. This translates into CASSFSTSSYNEQFF. This chain connects TRBV5-1 to TRBJ2-1, with unresolved D. The CDR3 loop spans 15 amino acids. V lost 2 bases and J 0 bases, leaving 9 bases between the germline ends. Germline-derived CDR1 and CDR2 are SGHRS and YFSETQ. Together with reference TRBV5-1 and TRBJ2-1, the CDR3 gives the full variable domain: KAGVTQTPRYLIKTRGQQVTLSCSPISGHRSVSWYQQTPGQGLQFLFEYFSETQRNKGNFPGRFSGRQFSNSRSEMNVSTLELGDSALYLCASSFSTSSYNEQFFGPGTRLTVL.

There are a few counts of this clone. This CDR3 reads CASSVQQGRSEAFF. CDR3 DNA sequence: TGTGCCAGCAGCGTCCAACAGGGTAGGAGTGAAGCTTTCTTT. V and J are TRBV9 and TRBJ1-1, with D perhaps TRBD1 (6 bases). Germline V gene data show CDR1 as SGDLS and CDR2 as YYNGEE. The V end lost 2 bases, the J end lost 7 bases, and 15 bases lay between the germline ends. This CDR3 has 14 residues.

The chain links TRBV5-1 to TRBJ2-3; a weak D match, TRBD1 (5 bases). The CDR3 length is 12 residues. Trimming took off 2 bases at V and 9 bases at J, with 10 bases between the two ends. Germline CDR1 SGHRS, CDR2 YFSETQ. CDR3 region: CASSFQGFTQYF. The CDR3 nucleotides read TGCGCCAGCAGCTTTCAGGGCTTCACGCAGTATTTT.

The V gene is TRBV11-2, the J gene TRBJ2-7, with D maybe TRBD2 (5 bases). V lost 10 bases and J 2 bases, leaving 12 bases between the germline ends. This CDR3 spans 12 amino acids. Per germline, CDR1 SGHAT and CDR2 FQNNGV. The CDR3 region has the DNA TGTGCCACCGGCACGGGGACCTACGAGCAGTACTTC. This translates into CATGTGTYEQYF.

CDR3 sequence (DNA): TGTGCCAGCAGCTGGACTAGCGGGGGGGCGGAGTATTTT. This codes for CASSWTSGGAEYF. The chain uses TRBV5-6 and TRBJ2-3; 15 nucleotides align to TRBD2. From germline, CDR1 is SGHDT and CDR2 YYEEEE. The V gene end was trimmed by 3 bases and the J gene end by 13 bases; junction bases not matched to a gene: 3. This CDR3 is built from 13 residues.

The gene calls are TRBV10-3 and TRBJ2-1; D call uncertain. Germline CDR1 and CDR2: ENHRY and SYGVKD. V dropped 11 bases and J dropped 6 bases, with 17 bases sitting between them. This CDR3 is 13 amino acids long. The CDR3 DNA is TGTGCCTCCGTAGCTCCTGAGAGCAATGAGCAGTTCTTC. This translates into CASVAPESNEQFF.

This clone was counted once. This sequence joins TRBV2 and TRBJ2-7, with D possibly being TRBD1 (6 bases). V gave up 6 bases and J gave up 3 bases, with 9 bases separating them. The CDR3 runs 12 residues. Germline V CDR1 and CDR2: SNHLY, FYNNEI. In nucleotides, the CDR3 is TGTGCCAGCAGGACAGGTGACTACGAGCAGTACTTC. This sequence encodes CASRTGDYEQYF.

This chain connects TRBV9 to TRBJ2-7; D might be TRBD2 (5 bases). Trimming left V 4 bases short and J 1 base short, with 12 bases between. This CDR3 has 14 residues. CDR1 is SGDLS and CDR2 is YYNGEE in the germline V gene. The CDR3 here is CASSFRGSSYEQYF. The CDR3 bases are TGTGCCAGCAGCTTCCGGGGTTCGTCCTACGAGCAGTACTTC. Full variable domain (rest looked up from reference TRBV9 and TRBJ2-7): DSGVTQTPKHLITATGQRVTLRCSPRSGDLSVYWYQQSLDQGLQFLIQYYNGEERAKGNILERFSAQQFPDLHSELNLSSLELGDSALYFCASSFRGSSYEQYFGPGTRLTVT.

J is TRBJ1-5 and V is TRBV9; TRBD1 agrees at 8 bases. CDR1 SGDLS and CDR2 YYNGEE come from the germline V gene. Trimming took 3 bases from V and 5 from J; bases not matched to a gene: 4. The CDR3 length is 14 residues. The DNA of the CDR3 is TGTGCCAGCAGCGGAACAGGGGGAGATCAGCCCCAGCATTTT. Translated: CASSGTGGDQPQHF.

V gene TRBV10-2 combines with J gene TRBJ2-3; TRBD2 aligns across 9 bases. CDR1 and CDR2 from the germline V gene are WSHSY and SAAADI. After removal of 3 bases from V and 7 bases from J, the junction contained 11 bases not matched to a gene. CDR3 length: 16 residues. The chain's CDR3 is CASSDPTSGPRNTQYF. Written as DNA, the CDR3 is TGCGCCAGCAGTGACCCGACTAGCGGACCCCGAAATACGCAGTATTTT.

CDR3 DNA: TGCAGCGTTGACAAGGGGATAGAGACCCAGTACTTC. Protein product: CSVDKGIETQYF. The chain carries TRBV29-1 and TRBJ2-5; D perhaps matches TRBD1 (5 bases). V lost 3 bases to trimming and J lost 4 bases, with 9 bases between them. This CDR3 comprises 12 residues. Germline V gene lookup returns CDR1 SQVTM and CDR2 ANQGSEA.

The chain is built from TRBV9 and TRBJ2-1; D is perhaps TRBD2 (5 bases). The V gene's germline CDR1 is SGDLS and CDR2 YYNGEE. CDR3 size: 13 residues. V lost 0 bases and J 10 bases, leaving 11 bases between the germline ends. CDR3 region: CASSVAGVREQFF. The DNA for the CDR3 is TGTGCCAGCAGCGTAGCCGGGGTGAGGGAGCAGTTCTTC.

To note about this clone: At one of its ends the junction is not consistent with the germline gene, which may arise from a read error. The V gene is TRBV7-2, the J gene TRBJ2-7; 9 nucleotides align to TRBD2. Germline V gene sequence: CDR1 SGHTA, CDR2 FQGNSA. The CDR3 runs 11 residues. The CDR3 spells CASSPGIAGDF. The DNA for the CDR3 is TGTGCCAGCAGCCCCGGAATAGCGGGGGACTTC.

V is TRBV7-2 and J is TRBJ2-3; no reliable D call. Per the germline V gene, CDR1 is SGHTA and CDR2 is FQGNSA. The CDR3 extends over 14 amino acids. The V and J ends lost 5 bases and 4 bases respectively, with 13 bases between them. CDR3 sequence reads: CASSPRYDADTQYF. CDR3 coding DNA: TGTGCCAGCAGCCCCCGCTACGATGCAGATACGCAGTATTTT.